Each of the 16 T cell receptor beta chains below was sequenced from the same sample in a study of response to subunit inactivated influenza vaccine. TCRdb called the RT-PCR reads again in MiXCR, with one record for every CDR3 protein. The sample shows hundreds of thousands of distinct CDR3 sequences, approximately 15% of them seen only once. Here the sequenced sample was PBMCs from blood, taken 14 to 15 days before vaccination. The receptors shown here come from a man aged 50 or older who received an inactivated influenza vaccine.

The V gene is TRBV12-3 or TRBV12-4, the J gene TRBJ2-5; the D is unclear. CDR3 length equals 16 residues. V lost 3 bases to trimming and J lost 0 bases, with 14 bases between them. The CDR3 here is CASSFFPQEYQETQYF. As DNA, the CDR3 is TGTGCCAGCAGTTTTTTCCCTCAAGAATACCAAGAGACCCAGTACTTC.

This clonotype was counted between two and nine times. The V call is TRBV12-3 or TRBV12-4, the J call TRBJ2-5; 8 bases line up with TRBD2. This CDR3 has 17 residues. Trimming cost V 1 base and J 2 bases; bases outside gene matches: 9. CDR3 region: CASSLEGGAGGQETQYF. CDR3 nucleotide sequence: TGTGCCAGCAGTTTAGAGGGCGGGGCGGGGGGACAAGAGACCCAGTACTTC.

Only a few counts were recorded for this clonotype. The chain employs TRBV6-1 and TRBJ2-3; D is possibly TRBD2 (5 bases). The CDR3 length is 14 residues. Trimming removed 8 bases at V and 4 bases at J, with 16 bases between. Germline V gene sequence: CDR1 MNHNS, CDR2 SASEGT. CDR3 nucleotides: TGTGCCAGCCGAGGGCTAGAAACTTCAGATACGCAGTATTTT. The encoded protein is CASRGLETSDTQYF.

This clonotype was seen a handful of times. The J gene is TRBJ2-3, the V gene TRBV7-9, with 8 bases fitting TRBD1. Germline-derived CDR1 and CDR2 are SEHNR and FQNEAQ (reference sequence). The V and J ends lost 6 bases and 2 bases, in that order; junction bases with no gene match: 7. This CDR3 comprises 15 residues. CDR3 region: CASRDGQGLTDTQYF. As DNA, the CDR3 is TGTGCCAGCAGAGACGGACAGGGCCTCACAGATACGCAGTATTTT.

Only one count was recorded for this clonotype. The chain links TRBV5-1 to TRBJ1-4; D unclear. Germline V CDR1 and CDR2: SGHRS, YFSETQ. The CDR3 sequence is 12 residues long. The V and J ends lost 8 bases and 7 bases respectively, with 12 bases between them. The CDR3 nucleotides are TGCGCCAGGGACGTGGTGGGTGAAAAACTGTTTTTT. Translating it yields CARDVVGEKLFF. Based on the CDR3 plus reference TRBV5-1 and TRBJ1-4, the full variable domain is KAGVTQTPRYLIKTRGQQVTLSCSPISGHRSVSWYQQTPGQGLQFLFEYFSETQRNKGNFPGRFSGRQFSNSRSEMNVSTLELGDSALYLCARDVVGEKLFFGSGTQLSVL.

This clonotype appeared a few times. CDR3 nucleotide sequence: TGCGCCAGCAGCGTCGGACAGGGAACAGGCTACGAGCAGTACTTC. Its protein is CASSVGQGTGYEQYF. This chain joins TRBV5-1 and TRBJ2-7; 8 positions match TRBD1. CDR1 SGHRS and CDR2 YFSETQ come from the germline V gene. V shed 4 bases, J shed 3 bases, and the junction held 9 bases outside the gene matches. This CDR3 has 15 residues.

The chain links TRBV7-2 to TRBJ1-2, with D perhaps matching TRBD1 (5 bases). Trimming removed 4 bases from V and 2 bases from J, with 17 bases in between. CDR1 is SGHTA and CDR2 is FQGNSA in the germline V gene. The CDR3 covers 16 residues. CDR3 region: CASSYTYGDENYGYTF. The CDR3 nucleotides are TGTGCCAGCAGCTACACTTACGGGGACGAAAACTATGGCTACACCTTC.

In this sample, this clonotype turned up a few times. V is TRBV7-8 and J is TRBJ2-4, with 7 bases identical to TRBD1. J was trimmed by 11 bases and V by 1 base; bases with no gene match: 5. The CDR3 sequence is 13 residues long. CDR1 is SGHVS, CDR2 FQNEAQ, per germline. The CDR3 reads CASSLDRTGVQYF. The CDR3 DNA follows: TGTGCCAGCAGCTTAGACCGAACAGGGGTTCAGTACTTC.

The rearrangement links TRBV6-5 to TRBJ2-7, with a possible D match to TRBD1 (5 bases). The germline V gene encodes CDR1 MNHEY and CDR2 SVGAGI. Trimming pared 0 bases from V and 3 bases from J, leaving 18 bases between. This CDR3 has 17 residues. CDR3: CASSYSKWVGQGYEQYF. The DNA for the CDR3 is TGTGCCAGCAGTTACTCGAAATGGGTTGGGCAGGGCTACGAGCAGTACTTC.

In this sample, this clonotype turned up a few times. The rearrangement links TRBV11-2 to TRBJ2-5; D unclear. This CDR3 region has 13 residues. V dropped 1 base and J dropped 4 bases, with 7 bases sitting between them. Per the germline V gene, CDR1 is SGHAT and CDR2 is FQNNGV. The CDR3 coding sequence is TGTGCCAGCAGCTTAGTCGTACTAGAGACCCAGTACTTC. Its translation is CASSLVVLETQYF.

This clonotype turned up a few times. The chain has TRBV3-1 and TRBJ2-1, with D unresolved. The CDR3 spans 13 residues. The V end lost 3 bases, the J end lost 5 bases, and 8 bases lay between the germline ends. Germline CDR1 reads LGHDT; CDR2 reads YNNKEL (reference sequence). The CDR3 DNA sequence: TGTGCCAGCAGCCATGGTAGCAACAATGAGCAGTTCTTC. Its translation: CASSHGSNNEQFF.

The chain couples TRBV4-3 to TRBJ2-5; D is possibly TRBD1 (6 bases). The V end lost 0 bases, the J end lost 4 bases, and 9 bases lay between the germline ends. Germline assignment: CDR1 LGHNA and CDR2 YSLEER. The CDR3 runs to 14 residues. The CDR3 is CASSQDLGGETQYF. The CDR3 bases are TGCGCCAGCAGCCAAGATTTAGGGGGAGAGACCCAGTACTTC.

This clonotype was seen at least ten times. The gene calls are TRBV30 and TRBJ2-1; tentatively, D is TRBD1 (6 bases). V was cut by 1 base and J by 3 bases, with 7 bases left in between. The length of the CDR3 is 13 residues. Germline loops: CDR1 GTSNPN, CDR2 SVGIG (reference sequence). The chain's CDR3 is CAWSEDSYNEQFF. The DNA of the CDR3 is TGTGCCTGGAGTGAGGACAGCTACAATGAGCAGTTCTTC.

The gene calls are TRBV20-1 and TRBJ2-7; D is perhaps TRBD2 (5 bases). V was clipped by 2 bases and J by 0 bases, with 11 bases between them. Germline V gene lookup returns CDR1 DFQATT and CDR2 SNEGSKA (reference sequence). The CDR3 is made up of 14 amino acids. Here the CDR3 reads CSARPGRSSYEQYF. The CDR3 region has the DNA TGCAGTGCTAGACCGGGAAGGAGCTCCTACGAGCAGTACTTC.

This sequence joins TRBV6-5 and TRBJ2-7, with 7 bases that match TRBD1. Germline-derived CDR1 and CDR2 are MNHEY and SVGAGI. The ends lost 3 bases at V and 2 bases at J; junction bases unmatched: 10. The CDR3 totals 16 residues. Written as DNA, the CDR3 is TGTGCCAGCAGTTATACAGGGGAGACACCCACCTACGAGCAGTACTTC. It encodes CASSYTGETPTYEQYF.

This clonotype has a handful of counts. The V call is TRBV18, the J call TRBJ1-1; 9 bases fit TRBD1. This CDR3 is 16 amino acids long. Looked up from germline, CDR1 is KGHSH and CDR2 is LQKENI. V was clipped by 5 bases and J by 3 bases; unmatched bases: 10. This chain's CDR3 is CASSAGQGPWYTEAFF. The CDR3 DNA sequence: TGTGCCAGCTCAGCGGGACAGGGACCATGGTACACTGAAGCTTTCTTT.